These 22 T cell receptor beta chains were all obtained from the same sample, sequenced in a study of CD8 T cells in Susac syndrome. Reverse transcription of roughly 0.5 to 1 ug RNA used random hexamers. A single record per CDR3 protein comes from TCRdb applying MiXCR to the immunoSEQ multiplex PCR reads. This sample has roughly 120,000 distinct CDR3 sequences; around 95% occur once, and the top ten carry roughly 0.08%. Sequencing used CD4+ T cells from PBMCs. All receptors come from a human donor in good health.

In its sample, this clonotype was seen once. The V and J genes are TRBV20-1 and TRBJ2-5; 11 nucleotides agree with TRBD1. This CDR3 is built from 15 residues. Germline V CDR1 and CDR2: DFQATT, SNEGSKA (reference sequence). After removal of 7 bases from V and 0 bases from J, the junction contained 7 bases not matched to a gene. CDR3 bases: TGCAGTGTTGGGGGGACAGGGGGGCACCAAGAGACCCAGTACTTC. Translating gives CSVGGTGGHQETQYF.

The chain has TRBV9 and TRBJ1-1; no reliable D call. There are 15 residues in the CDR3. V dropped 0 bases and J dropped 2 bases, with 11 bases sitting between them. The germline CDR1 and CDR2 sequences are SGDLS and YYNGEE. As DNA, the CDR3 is TGTGCCAGCAGCGTAGGAGACCGACTTAACACTGAAGCTTTCTTT. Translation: CASSVGDRLNTEAFF.

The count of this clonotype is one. CDR3 coding DNA: TGTGCCAGCAGGTCCCAGGGGGGGAATCAGCCCCAGCATTTT. This gives the protein CASRSQGGNQPQHF. The rearrangement uses TRBV7-2 and TRBJ1-5; TRBD1 agrees at 7 bases. This CDR3 is 14 amino acids long. Germline V CDR1 and CDR2: SGHTA, FQGNSA. With V trimmed by 6 bases and J by 4 bases, 6 bases remained unmatched.

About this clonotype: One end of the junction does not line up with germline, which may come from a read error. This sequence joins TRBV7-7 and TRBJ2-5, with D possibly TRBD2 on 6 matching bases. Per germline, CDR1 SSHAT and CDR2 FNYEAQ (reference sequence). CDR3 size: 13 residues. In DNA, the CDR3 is TGTGCTAGCAGCTATAGCGGCGGAGAGACCCAGTACTTC. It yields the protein CASSYSGGETQYF.

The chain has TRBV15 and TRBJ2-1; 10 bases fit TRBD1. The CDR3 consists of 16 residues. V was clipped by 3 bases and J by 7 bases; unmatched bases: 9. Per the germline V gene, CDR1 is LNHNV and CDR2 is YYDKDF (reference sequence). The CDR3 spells CATSSRGQGKMNEQFF. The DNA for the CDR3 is TGTGCCACCAGCAGCCGGGGACAGGGGAAAATGAATGAGCAGTTCTTC. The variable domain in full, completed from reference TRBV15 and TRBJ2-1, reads DAMVIQNPRYQVTQFGKPVTLSCSQTLNHNVMYWYQQKSSQAPKLLFHYYDKDFNNEADTPDNFQSRRPNTSFCFLDIRSPGLGDTAMYLCATSSRGQGKMNEQFFGPGTRLTVL.

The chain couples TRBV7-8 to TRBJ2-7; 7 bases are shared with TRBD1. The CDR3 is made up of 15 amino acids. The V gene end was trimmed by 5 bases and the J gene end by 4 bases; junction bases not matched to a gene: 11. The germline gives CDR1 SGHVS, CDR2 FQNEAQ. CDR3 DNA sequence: TGTGCCAGCAGCCCTGACTTTGACAGGGAGTACGAGCAGTACTTC. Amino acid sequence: CASSPDFDREYEQYF. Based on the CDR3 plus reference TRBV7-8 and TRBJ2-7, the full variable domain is GAGVSQSPRYKVAKRGQDVALRCDPISGHVSLFWYQQALGQGPEFLTYFQNEAQLDKSGLPSDRFFAERPEGSVSTLKIQRTQQEDSAVYLCASSPDFDREYEQYFGPGTRLTVT.

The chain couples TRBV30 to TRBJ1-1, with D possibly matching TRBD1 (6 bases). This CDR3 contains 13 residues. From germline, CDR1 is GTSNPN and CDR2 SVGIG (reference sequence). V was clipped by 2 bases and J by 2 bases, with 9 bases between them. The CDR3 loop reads CAWSPRGNTEAFF. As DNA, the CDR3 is TGTGCCTGGAGTCCCAGGGGAAACACTGAAGCTTTCTTT.

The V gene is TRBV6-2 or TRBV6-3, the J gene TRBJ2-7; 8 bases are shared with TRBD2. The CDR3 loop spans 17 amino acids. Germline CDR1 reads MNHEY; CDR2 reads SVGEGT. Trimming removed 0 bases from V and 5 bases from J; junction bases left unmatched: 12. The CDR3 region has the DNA TGTGCCAGCAGTTACTCTCCGGGAGGGCCAGAAAAGGACGAGCAGTACTTC. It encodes CASSYSPGGPEKDEQYF.

This CDR3 is CSAPEGNEQFF. The DNA for the CDR3 is TGCAGTGCTCCCGAGGGGAATGAGCAGTTCTTC. V is TRBV20-1 and J is TRBJ2-1; the D call may be TRBD1 or TRBD2 (5 bases each). The CDR3 consists of 11 residues. Germline V gene sequence: CDR1 DFQATT, CDR2 SNEGSKA (reference sequence). Trimming took off 5 bases at V and 7 bases at J, with 9 bases between the two ends.

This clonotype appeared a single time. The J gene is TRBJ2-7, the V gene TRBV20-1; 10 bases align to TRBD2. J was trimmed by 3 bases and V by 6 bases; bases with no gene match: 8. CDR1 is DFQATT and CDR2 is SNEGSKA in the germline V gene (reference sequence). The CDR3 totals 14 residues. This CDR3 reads CSANRLAGGYEQYF. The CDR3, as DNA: TGCAGTGCAAACCGACTAGCGGGCGGCTACGAGCAGTACTTC.

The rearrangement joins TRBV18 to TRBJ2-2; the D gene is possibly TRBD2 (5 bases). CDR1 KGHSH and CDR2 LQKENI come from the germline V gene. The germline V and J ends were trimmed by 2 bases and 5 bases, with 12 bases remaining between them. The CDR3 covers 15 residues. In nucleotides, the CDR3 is TGTGCCAGCTCACCAGGGCGGACTTCAACCGGGGAGCTGTTTTTT. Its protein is CASSPGRTSTGELFF.

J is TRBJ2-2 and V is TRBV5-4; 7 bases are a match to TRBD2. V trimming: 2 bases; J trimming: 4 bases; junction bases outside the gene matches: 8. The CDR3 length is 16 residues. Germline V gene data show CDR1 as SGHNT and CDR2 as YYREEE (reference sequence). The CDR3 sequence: CASSFREGPGTGELFF. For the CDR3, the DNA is TGTGCCAGCAGCTTCAGGGAGGGCCCTGGCACCGGGGAGCTGTTTTTT.

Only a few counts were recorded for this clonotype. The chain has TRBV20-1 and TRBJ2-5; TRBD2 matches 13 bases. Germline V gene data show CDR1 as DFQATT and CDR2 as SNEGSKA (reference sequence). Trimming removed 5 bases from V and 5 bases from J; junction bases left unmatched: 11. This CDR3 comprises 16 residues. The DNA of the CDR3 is TGCAGTGCTCCGAGACTAGCGGGAGGCGGCGAGGAGACCCAGTACTTC. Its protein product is CSAPRLAGGGEETQYF.

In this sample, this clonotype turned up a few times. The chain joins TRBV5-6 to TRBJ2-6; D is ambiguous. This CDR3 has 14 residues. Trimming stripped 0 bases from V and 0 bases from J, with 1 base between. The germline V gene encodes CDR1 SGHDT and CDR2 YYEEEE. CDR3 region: CASSLASGANVLTF. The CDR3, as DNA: TGTGCCAGCAGCTTGGCCTCTGGGGCCAACGTCCTGACTTTC.

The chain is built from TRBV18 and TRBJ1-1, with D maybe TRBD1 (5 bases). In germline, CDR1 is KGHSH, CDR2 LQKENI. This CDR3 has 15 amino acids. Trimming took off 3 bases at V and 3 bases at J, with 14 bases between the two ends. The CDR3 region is CASSPGYRGDTEAFF. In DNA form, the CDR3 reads TGTGCCAGCTCACCGGGGTACAGAGGGGACACTGAAGCTTTCTTT.

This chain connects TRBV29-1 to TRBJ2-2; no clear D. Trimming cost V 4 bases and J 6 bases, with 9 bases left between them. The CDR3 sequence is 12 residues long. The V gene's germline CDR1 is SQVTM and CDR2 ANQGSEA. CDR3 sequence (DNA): TGCAGCGTTGGTGGATTCGCCGGGGAGCTGTTTTTT. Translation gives CSVGGFAGELFF.

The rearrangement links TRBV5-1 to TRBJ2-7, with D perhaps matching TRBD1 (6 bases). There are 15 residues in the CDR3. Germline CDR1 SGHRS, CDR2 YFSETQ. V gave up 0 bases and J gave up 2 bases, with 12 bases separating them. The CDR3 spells CASSLDRANTYEQYF. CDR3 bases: TGCGCCAGCAGCTTGGACAGGGCCAATACCTACGAGCAGTACTTC.

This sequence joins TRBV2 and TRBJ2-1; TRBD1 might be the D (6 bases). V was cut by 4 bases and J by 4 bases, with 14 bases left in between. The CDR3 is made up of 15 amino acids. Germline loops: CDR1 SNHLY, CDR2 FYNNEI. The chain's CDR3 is CASSAVNRVYNEQFF. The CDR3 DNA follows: TGTGCCAGCAGTGCTGTAAACAGGGTTTACAATGAGCAGTTCTTC. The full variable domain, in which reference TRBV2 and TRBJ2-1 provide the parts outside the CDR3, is EPEVTQTPSHQVTQMGQEVILRCVPISNHLYFYWYRQILGQKVEFLVSFYNNEISEKSEIFDDQFSVERPDGSNFTLKIRSTKLEDSAMYFCASSAVNRVYNEQFFGPGTRLTVL.

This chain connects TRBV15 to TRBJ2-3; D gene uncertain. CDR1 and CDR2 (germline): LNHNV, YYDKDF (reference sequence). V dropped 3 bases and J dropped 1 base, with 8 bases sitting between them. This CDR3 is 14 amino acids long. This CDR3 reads CATSRQAGTDTQYF. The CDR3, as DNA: TGTGCCACCAGCAGGCAGGCGGGCACAGATACGCAGTATTTT.

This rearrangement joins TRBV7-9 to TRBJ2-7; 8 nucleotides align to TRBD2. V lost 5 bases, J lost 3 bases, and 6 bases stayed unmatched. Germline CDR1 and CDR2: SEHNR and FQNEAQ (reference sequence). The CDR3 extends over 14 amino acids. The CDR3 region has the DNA TGTGCCAGCAGCCAATCGGGACTAGTCTACGAGCAGTACTTC. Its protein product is CASSQSGLVYEQYF.

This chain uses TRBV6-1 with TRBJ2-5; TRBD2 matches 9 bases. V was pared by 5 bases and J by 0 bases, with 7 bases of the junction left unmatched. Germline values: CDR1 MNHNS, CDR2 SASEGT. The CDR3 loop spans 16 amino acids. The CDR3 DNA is TGTGCCAGCAGTCGCCTAGCGGGGCAGTACCAAGAGACCCAGTACTTC. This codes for CASSRLAGQYQETQYF.

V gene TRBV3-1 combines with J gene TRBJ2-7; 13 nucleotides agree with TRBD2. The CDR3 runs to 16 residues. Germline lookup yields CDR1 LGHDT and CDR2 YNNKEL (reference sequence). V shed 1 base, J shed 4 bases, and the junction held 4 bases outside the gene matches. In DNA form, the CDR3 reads TGTGCCAGCAGCCAAGTTCCGACTAGCGGGAGGTACGAGCAGTACTTC. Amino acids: CASSQVPTSGRYEQYF.